This is a list of T cell receptor beta chains from one sample in a study of breast tumors, draining lymph nodes, adjacent tissues. Via MiXCR, TCRdb re-called the multiplex PCR reads, giving one row per CDR3 protein. The data hold around 230,000 distinct CDR3 sequences, with about 30% observed a single time. The specimen sequenced was axillary lymph node tissue. The receptors come from a female donor with breast cancer. Some clones in this sample may be carry-over from other donors' samples. Each CDR3 is given without its conserved first and last residue.

J gene	V gene	CDR3 protein
TRBJ1-2	TRBV2	ATKSRDREANYGYT
TRBJ2-2	TRBV4-1	ASSQLAGGPPGELF
TRBJ2-7	TRBV6-5	ASSYSSSGLTYEQY
TRBJ2-5	TRBV12-5	ASGFGRKAQETQY
TRBJ2-3	TRBV9	ASSPSGDTQY
TRBJ1-2	TRBV5-6	ASSWETGHNYGYT
TRBJ2-3	TRBV25-1	ASSWGGPSTDTQY
TRBJ1-2	TRBV6-5	ASSYSGANYGYT
TRBJ2-7	TRBV29-1	RRTGGLTYEQY
TRBJ2-4	TRBV18	ASSARRTSGFNIQY
TRBJ2-2	TRBV5-5	ASSMNTGIGELF
TRBJ2-1	TRBV2	ASSAGRDSYNEQF
TRBJ1-1	TRBV2	ASSDGGTIEAF
TRBJ1-2	TRBV7-2	ASSQETGMNYGYT
TRBJ1-5	TRBV24-1	ATSARLGNQPQH
TRBJ2-3	TRBV20-1	SARGQGAGDTQY
TRBJ2-2	TRBV12-3/TRBV12-4	ASSFPGELF
TRBJ2-3	TRBV24-1	ATSDWTDTQY
TRBJ2-5	TRBV20-1	SAREWTVQETQY
TRBJ1-5	TRBV12-3/TRBV12-4	ASTSTDQDQPQH
TRBJ2-3	TRBV19	ASSTRQGATDTQY
TRBJ1-1	TRBV7-9	ASGNTEAF
TRBJ2-2	TRBV7-8	ASRRPGELF
TRBJ2-2	TRBV7-6	ATSSTGELF
TRBJ1-1	TRBV20-1	SASVGRTEAF
TRBJ1-2	TRBV20-1	SASIPPGGNGYT
TRBJ1-1	TRBV29-1	SVGERTGPNTEAF
TRBJ2-7	TRBV4-1	AGSQGRDRGWHGQY
TRBJ1-6	TRBV20-1	SARKRSGFSNSPLH
TRBJ2-3	TRBV20-1	SAPTNLLDTQY
TRBJ2-3	TRBV6-1	ASSREEDADTQY
TRBJ1-2	TRBV13	ASSLSGGGGYT
TRBJ2-1	TRBV15	ATSETRALAGLDNEQF
TRBJ2-7	TRBV7-2	ASSGATGYPYEQY
TRBJ2-2	TRBV7-2	ASSFGMSDTGELF
TRBJ2-5	TRBV4-2	ASSQTKQETQY
TRBJ2-7	TRBV20-1	SARKTAVEAYEQY